Listed below are T cell receptor beta chains from one sample, sequenced in a study of shared clonotypes between healthy human individuals. Produced via immunoSEQ multiplex PCR; TCRdb's table is partial and in-frame only. The sample has about 2.1 million clones; roughly 93% are singletons. Material: naive CD8+ T cells from PBMCs. The source of these receptors is a man between 18 and 35 years old in good health. Some clones in this sample may be carry-over from other donors' samples. CDR3s include the opening cysteine and the closing phenylalanine or tryptophan. D genes are given only for firm matches. Size is stated for part of the rows, as once, few or many counts, or as a class when the clone is expanded.

J,size,D,V,DNA,CDR3
TRBJ2-7,-,-,TRBV7-8,TGTGCCAGCACCTCGACAGTGTCCTACGAGCAGTACTTC,CASTSTVSYEQYF
TRBJ2-7,-,-,TRBV5-4,TGTGCCAGCAGCTTTAATAACTACGAGCAGTACTTC,CASSFNNYEQYF
TRBJ2-7,-,TRBD1,TRBV7-9,TGTGCCAGCAGCTCTAGACAGGGGTACTACGAGCAGTACTTC,CASSSRQGYYEQYF
TRBJ1-1,-,-,TRBV29-1,TGCAGCGTAGTACTCCCGAACACTGAAGCTTTCTTT,CSVVLPNTEAFF
TRBJ2-2,-,-,TRBV29-1,TGCAGCGTTGAACCGACAGTAAACACCGGGGAGCTGTTTTTT,CSVEPTVNTGELFF
TRBJ2-1,once,-,TRBV27,TGTGCCAGCAGCTGGGCGGGCTCCTACAATGAGCAGTTCTTC,CASSWAGSYNEQFF
TRBJ2-1,-,TRBD2,TRBV27,TGTGCCAGCAGCGCCCTAGCGGGCTACAACAATGAGCAGTTCTTC,CASSALAGYNNEQFF
TRBJ2-5,once,TRBD1,TRBV6-5,TGTGCCAGCAGAGACAGGGGAGAAGGCGAGACCCAGTACTTC,CASRDRGEGETQYF
TRBJ2-7,once,TRBD2,TRBV7-6,TGTGCCAGCAGCCCACTAGCGAGCGAGCAGTACTTC,CASSPLASEQYF
TRBJ2-7,-,-,TRBV19,TGTGCCAGTAGTATAGATCGTGGTAGTTCAGACGAGCAGTACTTC,CASSIDRGSSDEQYF
TRBJ2-1,-,-,TRBV9,TGTGCCAGCAGCTTCGACGCGACAGACGGCGATGAGCAGTTCTTC,CASSFDATDGDEQFF
TRBJ1-1,-,-,TRBV27,TGTGCCAGCAGCCTCGGGGGGAACACTGAAGCTTTCTTT,CASSLGGNTEAFF
TRBJ1-1,-,TRBD1,TRBV30,TGTGCCTGCGGACAGGGGGCCACTGAAGCTTTCTTT,CACGQGATEAFF
TRBJ2-5,-,-,TRBV25-1,TGTGCCAGCAATATGGGGGGACGGGAGACCCAGTACTTC,CASNMGGRETQYF
TRBJ2-1,-,TRBD2,TRBV19,TGTGCCAGTAATGGTCTAGCGGACCCTCTGGTTTCCTACAATGAGCAGTTCTTC,CASNGLADPLVSYNEQFF
TRBJ2-2,-,TRBD2,TRBV6-1,TGTGCCAGCAGTGGGTTGCTAGCGGGAGAGTACGGGGAGCTGTTTTTT,CASSGLLAGEYGELFF
TRBJ1-2,-,-,TRBV27,TGTGCCAGCAGTTTTGGGGTTGGCTATGGCTACACCTTC,CASSFGVGYGYTF
TRBJ2-7,once,-,TRBV7-9,TGTGCCAGCAGCTTCGCGGGCCCCTCCTACGAGCAGTACTTC,CASSFAGPSYEQYF
TRBJ2-1,-,-,TRBV9,TGTGCCAGCAGCACAGAACTCAGGCGCTACAATGAGCAGTTCTTC,CASSTELRRYNEQFF
TRBJ2-7,-,-,TRBV2,TGTGCCAGCAGTGAGGAGCGGGAGAACAGGGGGAGCTCCTACGAGCAGTACTTC,CASSEERENRGSSYEQYF
TRBJ2-1,-,TRBD2,TRBV7-9,TGTGCCAGCAGCCCCGGAGGAGCGGGGGCTGCTGACAATGAGCAGTTCTTC,CASSPGGAGAADNEQFF
TRBJ1-1,-,TRBD1,TRBV6-1,TGTGCCAGCAGTGACTTCCTCGGACAGGTGAACACTGAAGCTTTCTTT,CASSDFLGQVNTEAFF